The rows below give T cell receptor beta chains drawn from one sample of a study of shared clonotypes between healthy human individuals. The data were produced by immunoSEQ multiplex PCR, yet TCRdb's version contains in-frame clones alone and is incomplete. The sample shows roughly 2,500,000 clones, 80% to 95% of them seen only once. Sequencing input: naive CD4+ T cells from PBMCs. These receptors came from a young man in good health. Some clones in this sample may be carry-over from other donors' samples. Both conserved end residues are part of each CDR3. The order of the fields is V gene, D gene, J gene, clone size, CDR3 DNA, CDR3 protein. D genes are given only for firm matches. Only some rows state a clone size, as once, few, many or a class for expanded clones.

>TRBV7-9|-|TRBJ2-3|-
TGTGCCAGCAGCGTGGACACAGATACGCAGTATTTT
CASSVDTDTQYF
>TRBV29-1|-|TRBJ2-7|few
TGCAGCGTTGGTTGGGGGGAGGTGCCCTACGAGCAGTACTTC
CSVGWGEVPYEQYF
>TRBV6-5|TRBD1|TRBJ2-1|-
TGTGCCAGCAGACCAACCACAGGGGGAAGTGAGCAGTTCTTC
CASRPTTGGSEQFF
>TRBV27|-|TRBJ2-5|-
TGTGCCAGCAGCTACAATAAAAGCGGGTTTCAAGAGACCCAGTACTTC
CASSYNKSGFQETQYF
>TRBV7-9|TRBD2|TRBJ2-7|-
TGTGCCAGCAGCTTAGGCGGGCTAGCGGACAAGACCTACGAGCAGTACTTC
CASSLGGLADKTYEQYF
>TRBV7-3|TRBD1|TRBJ2-1|-
TGTGCCAGCAGCCCGGGACCGAAGGGGGCCGCTCCCTACAATGAGCAGTTCTTC
CASSPGPKGAAPYNEQFF
>TRBV27|-|TRBJ1-2|-
TGTGCCAGCACCCCCCGGGGAGGGAGTGGTGGCTACACCTTC
CASTPRGGSGGYTF
>TRBV6-5|-|TRBJ1-5|-
TGTGCCAGCAGTTACTCGTTAAATCAGCCCCAGCATTTT
CASSYSLNQPQHF
>TRBV6-6|-|TRBJ2-1|-
TGTGCCAGCAGTTCAACTAGTAATGAGCAGTTCTTC
CASSSTSNEQFF
>TRBV9|-|TRBJ1-2|-
TGTGCCAGCCAAGGCAGCAACTATGGCTACACCTTC
CASQGSNYGYTF
>TRBV6-5|TRBD1|TRBJ2-7|once
TGTGCCAGCAGTTGGGACAGCTACGAGCAGTACTTC
CASSWDSYEQYF
>TRBV5-1|TRBD2|TRBJ2-7|-
TGCGCCAGCAGCTTGGGAGCGGGAAGGGGCGAGCAGTACTTC
CASSLGAGRGEQYF
>TRBV6-5|TRBD1|TRBJ1-2|-
TGTGCCAGCAGTAGACCCGGGACAGGGGAGTATGGCTACACCTTC
CASSRPGTGEYGYTF
>TRBV7-2|-|TRBJ2-7|-
TGTGCCAGCAGCTTAGCTGGACACGCCTACGAGCAGTACTTC
CASSLAGHAYEQYF
>TRBV4-3|-|TRBJ2-1|-
TGCGCCAGCAGCCAACTTCCTCGGACTACCAACAATGAGCAGTTCTTC
CASSQLPRTTNNEQFF
>TRBV28|-|TRBJ2-1|-
TGTGCCAGCAACGTAGCGACCGAGCAGTTCTTC
CASNVATEQFF